The 32 T cell receptor beta chains below come from one sample, sequenced in a study of cytomegalovirus exposure and HLA in healthy donors. The assay was immunoSEQ multiplex PCR, and TCRdb's table has in-frame clones only and misses some. The sample has some 150,000 clones; about 89% are singletons. Sequenced input: PBMCs. The receptors originated from a woman aged 18-29 years in good health and CMV-seropositive.

The chain links TRBV7-8 to TRBJ2-3, with a tentative D call TRBD2 (6 bases). Trimming left V 11 bases short and J 2 bases short, with 14 bases between. The CDR3 runs to 13 residues. Germline lookup yields CDR1 SGHVS and CDR2 FQNEAQ. The CDR3 DNA reads as TGTGCCGCACGGGAGCTGAACACAGATACGCAGTATTTT. It yields the protein CAARELNTDTQYF.

The chain joins TRBV18 to TRBJ2-7; perhaps TRBD2 as D (5 bases). In germline, CDR1 is KGHSH, CDR2 LQKENI. V was clipped by 2 bases and J by 3 bases, with 8 bases between them. The CDR3 has 13 amino acids. CDR3 sequence: CASSPGLGYEQYF. The CDR3, as DNA: TGTGCCAGCTCACCAGGACTGGGCTACGAGCAGTACTTC.

The chain carries TRBV7-3 and TRBJ2-1, with 9 bases matching TRBD2. CDR3 length: 14 amino acids. CDR1 SGHTA and CDR2 FQGTGA come from the germline V gene. V trimming: 1 base; J trimming: 9 bases; junction bases outside the gene matches: 4. The CDR3 region has the DNA TGTGCCAGCAGCTTAAGTCTAGCGGGATCTGAGCAGTTCTTC. Translating it yields CASSLSLAGSEQFF.

CDR3 sequence (DNA): TGTGCCAGCAGTTTATCGACCACTACGGGAGAGCCCTACGAGCAGTACTTC. It specifies CASSLSTTTGEPYEQYF. The chain combines TRBV27 with TRBJ2-7; tentatively, D is TRBD2 (6 bases). Per germline, CDR1 MNHEY and CDR2 SMNVEV (reference sequence). V shed 0 bases and J shed 2 bases, with 17 bases lying between them. The CDR3 runs to 17 residues.

The CDR3 region has the DNA TGTGCCAGCAGCCAAGTGGCGGAGGCAGATACGCAGTATTTT. Encoded protein: CASSQVAEADTQYF. V is TRBV4-2 and J is TRBJ2-3; a possible D gene is TRBD2 (5 bases). This CDR3 has 14 amino acids. V lost 1 base to trimming and J lost 4 bases, with 9 bases between them. CDR1 and CDR2 (germline): LGHNA, YNFKEQ.

Note on this clone: Relative to the germline gene, one junction end is altered; a read error may explain this. The CDR3 coding sequence is TGTGCTAGCAGCTCGACTAGTGGGGCCGGGGAGCTGTTTTTT. Translating it yields CASSSTSGAGELFF. This chain connects TRBV7-7 to TRBJ2-2; a possible D gene is TRBD2 (6 bases). The CDR3 totals 14 residues. Germline CDR1 SSHAT, CDR2 FNYEAQ (reference sequence). The entire variable domain, with the rest obtained from reference TRBV7-7 and TRBJ2-2, is as follows: GAGVSQSPRYKVTKRGQDVTLRCDPISSHATLYWYQQALGQGPEFLTYFNYEAQPDKSGLPSDRFSAERPEGSISTLTIQRTEQRDSAMYRCASSSTSGAGELFFGEGSRLTVL.

The chain links TRBV2 to TRBJ2-3, with a weak D call TRBD2 (5 bases). V dropped 5 bases and J dropped 6 bases, with 18 bases sitting between them. The CDR3 consists of 15 residues. The germline V gene encodes CDR1 SNHLY and CDR2 FYNNEI. The CDR3 region is CASSRLARGGDTQYF. The CDR3 DNA reads TGTGCCAGCAGTCGACTCGCCCGTGGCGGGGATACGCAGTATTTT.

This chain connects TRBV18 to TRBJ2-2; 7 nucleotides align to TRBD1. CDR3 length: 16 amino acids. Trimming removed 3 bases from V and 1 base from J; junction bases left unmatched: 5. Germline V CDR1 and CDR2: KGHSH, LQKENI. The DNA of the CDR3 is TGTGCCAGCTCACCGTCACAGGGGTTGAACACCGGGGAGCTGTTTTTT. Amino acid sequence: CASSPSQGLNTGELFF.

J is TRBJ2-7 and V is TRBV6-1; 8 positions agree with TRBD2. Germline trimming cut 8 bases from V and 0 bases from J; bases unmatched to any gene: 9. CDR1 and CDR2 (germline): MNHNS, SASEGT. CDR3 length: 15 amino acids. This chain's CDR3 is CASYSSGGPSYEQYF. For the CDR3, the DNA is TGTGCCAGCTACTCATCGGGAGGGCCCTCCTACGAGCAGTACTTC.

The chain's CDR3 is CASSLTGGRNQPQHF. The CDR3 bases are TGTGCCAGCAGCTTGACGGGTGGTCGAAATCAGCCCCAGCATTTT. This chain uses TRBV11-2 with TRBJ1-5; D gene ambiguous. The length of the CDR3 is 15 residues. CDR1 and CDR2 (germline): SGHAT, FQNNGV. The V end lost 3 bases, the J end lost 4 bases, and 13 bases lay between the germline ends.

The chain carries TRBV30 and TRBJ2-3; 8 nucleotides line up with TRBD2. From germline, CDR1 is GTSNPN and CDR2 SVGIG (reference sequence). This CDR3 spans 14 amino acids. V lost 4 bases, J lost 3 bases, and 6 bases stayed unmatched. The CDR3 region is CAWTGTRGTDTQYF. The CDR3 DNA follows: TGTGCCTGGACGGGGACTAGGGGAACAGATACGCAGTATTTT.

The chain recombines TRBV5-5 with TRBJ2-7; 10 nucleotides line up with TRBD1. Trimming took 4 bases from V and 4 from J; bases not matched to a gene: 11. The germline V gene has CDR1 SGHKS and CDR2 YYEKEE (reference sequence). The CDR3 length is 16 residues. The CDR3 is CASSLTRQGARYEQYF. CDR3 nucleotides: TGTGCCAGCAGCCTCACCCGACAGGGGGCGAGGTACGAGCAGTACTTC.

This rearrangement joins TRBV30 to TRBJ2-1; the match to TRBD2 covers 11 bases. J lost 7 bases, V lost 5 bases, and 7 bases had no gene match. This CDR3 is built from 14 residues. Germline V gene data show CDR1 as GTSNPN and CDR2 as SVGIG (reference sequence). CDR3 nucleotides: TGTGCCTGGCGACTAGCGGGAAGGCAGAATGAGCAGTTCTTC. Translating it yields CAWRLAGRQNEQFF. The variable domain in full, completed from reference TRBV30 and TRBJ2-1, reads SQTIHQWPATLVQPVGSPLSLECTVEGTSNPNLYWYRQAAGRGLQLLFYSVGIGQISSEVPQNLSASRPQDRQFILSSKKLLLSDSGFYLCAWRLAGRQNEQFFGPGTRLTVL.

This sequence joins TRBV9 and TRBJ2-7; D possibly corresponds to TRBD1 (8 bases). V shed 3 bases and J shed 2 bases, with 12 bases lying between them. CDR3 length: 14 residues. Germline CDR1 is SGDLS and CDR2 is YYNGEE. The CDR3 nucleotides read TGTGCCAGCAGCGAAACAGGGGGGGCCTACGAGCAGTACTTC. This codes for CASSETGGAYEQYF. The whole variable domain, remainder taken from reference TRBV9 and TRBJ2-7, is DSGVTQTPKHLITATGQRVTLRCSPRSGDLSVYWYQQSLDQGLQFLIQYYNGEERAKGNILERFSAQQFPDLHSELNLSSLELGDSALYFCASSETGGAYEQYFGPGTRLTVT.

The V gene is TRBV2, the J gene TRBJ1-5; no clear D gene. Germline V gives CDR1 SNHLY, CDR2 FYNNEI. V lost 6 bases, J lost 0 bases, and 9 bases lay in between. This CDR3 region has 14 residues. The DNA of the CDR3 is TGTGCCAGCAGCCAGAGGGATAGCAATCAGCCCCAGCATTTT. Encoded protein: CASSQRDSNQPQHF.

This chain connects TRBV29-1 to TRBJ1-1, with TRBD1 as a possible D gene (5 bases). V lost 4 bases and J lost 1, with 10 bases in between. The CDR3 runs 13 residues. Germline-derived CDR1 and CDR2 are SQVTM and ANQGSEA. The CDR3 spells CSVARGGNTEAFF. The CDR3 region has the DNA TGCAGCGTTGCCCGCGGGGGGAACACTGAAGCTTTCTTT.

V and J are TRBV2 and TRBJ2-4, with D possibly being TRBD2 (5 bases). The CDR3 loop spans 15 amino acids. Germline assignment: CDR1 SNHLY and CDR2 FYNNEI. The V end lost 0 bases, the J end lost 7 bases, and 13 bases lay between the germline ends. The DNA for the CDR3 is TGTGCCAGCAGTGAAGCTCCTCCCCCGGGGAACATTCAGTACTTC. Amino acids: CASSEAPPPGNIQYF.

J is TRBJ2-3 and V is TRBV23-1; the match to TRBD2 covers 11 bases. TRBV23-1 is an open reading frame, and its role is uncertain. Losses at the gene ends were 4 bases for V and 4 bases for J; bases not matched to a gene: 4. This CDR3 contains 15 residues. CDR3 sequence reads: CASSPASGRPDTQYF. DNA for the CDR3: TGCGCCAGCAGTCCCGCTAGCGGGAGGCCAGATACGCAGTATTTT.

V usage is TRBV5-6 and J usage is TRBJ2-3; D is uncertain. Germline CDR1 and CDR2: SGHDT and YYEEEE. CDR3 size: 14 residues. The V gene lost 5 bases and the J gene lost 1 base, with 11 bases spanning the gap. CDR3 amino acids: CASSSSLGTDTQYF. In DNA, the CDR3 is TGTGCCAGCAGTAGTAGCTTAGGCACAGATACGCAGTATTTT.

The chain joins TRBV7-9 to TRBJ2-5; D is uncertain. The CDR3 is 14 amino acids. Germline assignment: CDR1 SEHNR and CDR2 FQNEAQ (reference sequence). V was cut by 1 base and J by 5 bases, with 11 bases left in between. This CDR3 reads CASSLGGVRETQYF. CDR3 coding DNA: TGTGCCAGCAGCTTAGGTGGAGTCCGGGAGACCCAGTACTTC.

The J gene is TRBJ2-2, the V gene TRBV13; 12 bases are shared with TRBD2. Germline lookup yields CDR1 PRHDT and CDR2 FYEKMQ (reference sequence). V lost 7 bases, J lost 9 bases, and 6 bases stayed unmatched. The CDR3 is made up of 14 amino acids. The CDR3 DNA follows: TGTGCCAGCACCCTGACTAGCGGGAGTAGGGAGCTGTTTTTT. Encoded protein: CASTLTSGSRELFF.

The rearrangement joins TRBV30 to TRBJ2-5, with 10 bases aligning to TRBD1. Germline trimming cut 6 bases from V and 5 bases from J; bases unmatched to any gene: 3. From germline, CDR1 is GTSNPN and CDR2 SVGIG (reference sequence). The CDR3 is 12 amino acids. CDR3 protein: CACGQGGETQYF. As DNA, the CDR3 is TGTGCCTGCGGACAGGGGGGGGAGACCCAGTACTTC.

V is TRBV7-2 and J is TRBJ2-7; 7 bases are a match to TRBD1. Germline values: CDR1 SGHTA, CDR2 FQGNSA. The CDR3 length is 14 residues. The trim removed 4 bases at V and 4 bases at J, leaving 7 bases unmatched. The CDR3 DNA reads as TGTGCCAGCAGCTCTAGACAGGGTGCTTACGAGCAGTACTTC. It codes for CASSSRQGAYEQYF.

V is TRBV11-3 and J is TRBJ1-1; D uncertain. This CDR3 spans 19 amino acids. The germline V and J ends were trimmed by 5 bases and 0 bases, with 25 bases remaining between them. Germline CDR1 is SGHNT and CDR2 is YENEEA. The CDR3 is CASSPNLPGSGKMNTEAFF. Here the CDR3 DNA reads TGTGCCAGCAGCCCAAATCTTCCCGGCTCGGGGAAAATGAACACTGAAGCTTTCTTT.

In this sample, this clone turned up once. For the CDR3, the DNA is TGTGCCAGCAGCTTATTCTCTAACTATGGCTACACCTTC. Translating it yields CASSLFSNYGYTF. This sequence joins TRBV11-3 and TRBJ1-2; D ambiguous. Germline values: CDR1 SGHNT, CDR2 YENEEA. V was cut by 2 bases and J by 0 bases, with 4 bases left in between. The CDR3 has 13 amino acids.

The V call is TRBV15, the J call TRBJ1-2, with D uncertain. Trimming removed 5 bases at V and 1 base at J, with 14 bases between. This CDR3 has 15 residues. In germline, CDR1 is LNHNV, CDR2 YYDKDF (reference sequence). Written as DNA, the CDR3 is TGTGCCACCAGCGGATTTCAGACAAGTAACTATGGCTACACCTTC. Residues: CATSGFQTSNYGYTF.

The chain links TRBV20-1 to TRBJ1-1; no clear D. The CDR3 runs to 10 residues. V was shortened by 3 bases and J by 8 bases, with 7 bases between the two germline ends. Germline V gives CDR1 DFQATT, CDR2 SNEGSKA (reference sequence). DNA of the CDR3: TGCAGTGCTAGCATAGAGGAAGCTTTCTTT. The encoded protein is CSASIEEAFF.

The rearrangement links TRBV11-2 to TRBJ1-1, with D possibly matching TRBD1 (6 bases). The V end lost 4 bases, the J end lost 2 bases, and 14 bases lay between the germline ends. In germline, CDR1 is SGHAT, CDR2 FQNNGV. The CDR3 totals 15 residues. CDR3 sequence reads: CASSSRGPPNTEAFF. CDR3 bases: TGTGCCAGCAGCTCCAGGGGACCTCCTAACACTGAAGCTTTCTTT.

CDR3 protein: CASSRGGGAGEETQYF. CDR3 nucleotide sequence: TGTGCCAGCAGCCGAGGGGGAGGAGCGGGAGAAGAGACCCAGTACTTC. The V and J genes are TRBV7-2 and TRBJ2-5; 8 bases are a match to TRBD2. Germline V CDR1 and CDR2: SGHTA, FQGNSA. Unmatched junction bases numbered 11, after V lost 5 bases and J lost 3 bases. The CDR3 length is 16 residues.

V is TRBV10-2 and J is TRBJ2-1; D not certain. The V end was cut by 7 bases, the J end by 4 bases, with 8 bases between. The CDR3 has 12 amino acids. From germline, CDR1 is WSHSY and CDR2 SAAADI. Written as DNA, the CDR3 is TGCGCCAGCAAGTCAGATTACAATGAGCAGTTCTTC. Its protein is CASKSDYNEQFF.

The genes are TRBV11-3 and TRBJ2-7, with 7 bases aligning to TRBD2. J lost 4 bases, V lost 3 bases, and 6 bases had no gene match. CDR1 is SGHNT and CDR2 is YENEEA in the germline V gene. This CDR3 is built from 14 residues. CDR3 coding DNA: TGTGCCAGCAGCTTGGGCGGGAGTCTTTACGAGCAGTACTTC. This encodes CASSLGGSLYEQYF.

The J gene is TRBJ2-5, the V gene TRBV19; 7 positions agree with TRBD1. Germline CDR1 reads LNHDA; CDR2 reads SQIVND (reference sequence). With V trimmed by 5 bases and J by 5 bases, 5 bases remained unmatched. The CDR3 totals 13 residues. The DNA of the CDR3 is TGTGCCAGTAGTGTACAGGGGCGCGAGACCCAGTACTTC. It specifies CASSVQGRETQYF.